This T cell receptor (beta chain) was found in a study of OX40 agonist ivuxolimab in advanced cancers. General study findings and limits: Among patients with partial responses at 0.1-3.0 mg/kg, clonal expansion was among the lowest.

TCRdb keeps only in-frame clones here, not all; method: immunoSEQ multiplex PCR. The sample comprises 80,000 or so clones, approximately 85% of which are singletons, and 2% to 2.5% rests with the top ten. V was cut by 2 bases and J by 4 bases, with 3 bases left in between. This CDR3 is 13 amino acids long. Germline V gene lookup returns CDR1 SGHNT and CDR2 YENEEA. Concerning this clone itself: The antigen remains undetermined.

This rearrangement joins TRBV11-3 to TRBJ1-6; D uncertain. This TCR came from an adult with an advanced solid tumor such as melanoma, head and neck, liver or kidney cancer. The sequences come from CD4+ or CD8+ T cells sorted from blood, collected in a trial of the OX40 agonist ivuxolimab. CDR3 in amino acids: CASSLQYNSPLHF. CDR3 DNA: TGTGCCAGCAGCTTACAGTATAATTCACCCCTCCACTTT. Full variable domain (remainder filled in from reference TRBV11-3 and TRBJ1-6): EAGVVQSPRYKIIEKKQPVAFWCNPISGHNTLYWYLQNLGQGPELLIRYENEEAVDDSQLPKDRFSAERLKGVDSTLKIQPAELGDSAVYLCASSLQYNSPLHFGNGTRLTVT.